This T cell receptor (beta chain) was sequenced in a study of T cell responses to AZD1222 COVID-19 vaccine. The CDR3 totals 15 residues. From germline, CDR1 is LGHNT and CDR2 FRNRAP. V gave up 2 bases and J gave up 6 bases, with 16 bases separating them. Produced via immunoSEQ multiplex PCR; TCRdb's table is partial and in-frame only. The data hold approximately 130,000 clones, with around 92% observed a single time. Sequencing was performed on peripheral blood, taken on day 0 of AZD1222 vaccination. The clonotype originates from an adult in good health. The V call is TRBV12-5, the J call TRBJ1-2; possible D gene TRBD1, 6 bases. The DNA of the CDR3 is TGTGCTAGTGGTTTGTTCCCCCTGGGGGGCAATGGCTACACCTTC. Translation: CASGLFPLGGNGYTF.